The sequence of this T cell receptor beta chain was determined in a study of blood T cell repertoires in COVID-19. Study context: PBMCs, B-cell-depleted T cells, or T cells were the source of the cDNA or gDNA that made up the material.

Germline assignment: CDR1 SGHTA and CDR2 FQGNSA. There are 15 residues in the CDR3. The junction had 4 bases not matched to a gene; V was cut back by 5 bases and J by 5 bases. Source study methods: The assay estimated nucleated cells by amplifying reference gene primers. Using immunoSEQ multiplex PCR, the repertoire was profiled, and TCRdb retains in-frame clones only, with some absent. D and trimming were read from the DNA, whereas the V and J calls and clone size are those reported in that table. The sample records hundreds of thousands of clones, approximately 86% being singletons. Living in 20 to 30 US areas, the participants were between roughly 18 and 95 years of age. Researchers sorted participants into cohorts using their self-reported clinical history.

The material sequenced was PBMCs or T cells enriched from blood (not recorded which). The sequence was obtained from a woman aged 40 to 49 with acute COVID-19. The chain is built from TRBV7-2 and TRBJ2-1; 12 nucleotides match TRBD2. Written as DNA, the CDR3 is TGTGCCAGCAGCAGGACTAGCGGGAAACACAATGAGCAGTTCTTC. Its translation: CASSRTSGKHNEQFF.